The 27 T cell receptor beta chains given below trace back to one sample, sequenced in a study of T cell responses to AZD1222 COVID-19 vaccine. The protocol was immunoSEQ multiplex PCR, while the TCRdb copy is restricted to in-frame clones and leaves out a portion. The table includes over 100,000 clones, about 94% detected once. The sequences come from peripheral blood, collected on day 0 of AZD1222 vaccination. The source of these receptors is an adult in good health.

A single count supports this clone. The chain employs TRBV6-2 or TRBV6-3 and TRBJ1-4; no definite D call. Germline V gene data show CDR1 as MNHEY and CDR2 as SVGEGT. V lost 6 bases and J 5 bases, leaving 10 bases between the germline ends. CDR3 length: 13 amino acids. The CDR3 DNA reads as TGTGCCAGCAGCCGGGATTCAAATGAAAAACTGTTTTTT. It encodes CASSRDSNEKLFF.

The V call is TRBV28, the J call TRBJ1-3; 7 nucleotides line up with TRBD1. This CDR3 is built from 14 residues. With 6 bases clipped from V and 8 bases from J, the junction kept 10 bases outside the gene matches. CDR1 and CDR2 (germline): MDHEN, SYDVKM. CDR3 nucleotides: TGTGCCAGCAGGAGGGCCAGGGGGACGGACACCATATATTTT. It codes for CASRRARGTDTIYF.

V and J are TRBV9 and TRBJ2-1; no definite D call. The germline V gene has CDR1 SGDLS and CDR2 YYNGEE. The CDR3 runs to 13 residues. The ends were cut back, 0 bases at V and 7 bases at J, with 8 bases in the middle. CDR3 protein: CASSVAEKNEQFF. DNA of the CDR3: TGTGCCAGCAGCGTAGCTGAGAAAAATGAGCAGTTCTTC.

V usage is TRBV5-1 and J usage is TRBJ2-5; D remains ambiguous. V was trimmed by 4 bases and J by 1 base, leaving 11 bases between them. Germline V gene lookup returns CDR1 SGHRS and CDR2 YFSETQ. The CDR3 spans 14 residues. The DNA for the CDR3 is TGCGCCAGCAGCCCTTCGTCCCCCCAAGAGACCCAGTACTTC. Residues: CASSPSSPQETQYF. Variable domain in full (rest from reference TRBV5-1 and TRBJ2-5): KAGVTQTPRYLIKTRGQQVTLSCSPISGHRSVSWYQQTPGQGLQFLFEYFSETQRNKGNFPGRFSGRQFSNSRSEMNVSTLELGDSALYLCASSPSSPQETQYFGPGTRLLVL.

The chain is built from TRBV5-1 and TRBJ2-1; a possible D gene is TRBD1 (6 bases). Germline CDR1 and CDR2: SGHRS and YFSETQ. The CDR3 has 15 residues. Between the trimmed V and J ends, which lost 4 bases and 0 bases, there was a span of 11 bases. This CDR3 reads CASSPTGSSYNEQFF. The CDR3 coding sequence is TGCGCCAGCAGCCCAACAGGGAGCTCCTACAATGAGCAGTTCTTC.

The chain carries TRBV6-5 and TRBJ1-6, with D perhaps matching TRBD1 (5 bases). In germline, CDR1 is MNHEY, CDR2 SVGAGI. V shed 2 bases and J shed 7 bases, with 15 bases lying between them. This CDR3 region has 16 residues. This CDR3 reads CASSYDYGGGNSPLHF. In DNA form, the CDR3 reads TGTGCCAGCAGTTACGATTATGGGGGTGGCAATTCACCCCTCCACTTT.

Here the CDR3 DNA reads TGTGCCAGCAGGGCGCCAGACAACACCGGGGAGCTGTTTTTT. As protein: CASRAPDNTGELFF. The chain recombines TRBV6-5 with TRBJ2-2; D is ambiguous. CDR3 length equals 14 residues. CDR1 is MNHEY, CDR2 SVGAGI, per germline. V lost 6 bases and J 2 bases, leaving 10 bases between the germline ends.

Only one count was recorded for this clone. The CDR3 is CASSPSGYNTGELFF. In DNA, the CDR3 is TGTGCCAGCAGCCCCAGTGGCTATAACACCGGGGAGCTGTTTTTT. The gene calls are TRBV7-3 and TRBJ2-2; D call uncertain. This CDR3 spans 15 amino acids. Germline V gene lookup returns CDR1 SGHTA and CDR2 FQGTGA. V was clipped by 5 bases and J by 2 bases, with 12 bases between them.

The CDR3 sequence is CASSPPGGQRNTEAFF. CDR3 nucleotide sequence: TGTGCCAGTAGTCCTCCGGGGGGACAGAGGAACACTGAAGCTTTCTTT. The J gene is TRBJ1-1, the V gene TRBV19; TRBD1 matches at 7 bases. Germline CDR1 reads LNHDA; CDR2 reads SQIVND (reference sequence). The J segment lost 1 base and the V segment lost 5 bases, leaving 10 bases of the junction unmatched. The CDR3 consists of 16 residues.

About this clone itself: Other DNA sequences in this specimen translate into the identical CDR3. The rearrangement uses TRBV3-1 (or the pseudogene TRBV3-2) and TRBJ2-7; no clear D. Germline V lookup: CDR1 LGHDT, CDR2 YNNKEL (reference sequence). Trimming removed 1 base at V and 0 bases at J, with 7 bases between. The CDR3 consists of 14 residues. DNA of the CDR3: TGTGCCAGCAGCCAAGTTTATAGCTCCTACGAGCAGTACTTC. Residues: CASSQVYSSYEQYF.

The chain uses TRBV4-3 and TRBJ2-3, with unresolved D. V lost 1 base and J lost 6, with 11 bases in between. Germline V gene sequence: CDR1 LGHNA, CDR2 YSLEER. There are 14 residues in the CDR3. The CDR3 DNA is TGCGCCAGCAGCCAAGGAGTAATAGGGGATACGCAGTATTTT. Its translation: CASSQGVIGDTQYF.

CDR3 DNA sequence: TGTGCCAGCAGTGAAGCGCGCGAGCAGGGCTTCCACTTT. Its protein product is CASSEAREQGFHF. The chain recombines TRBV2 with TRBJ1-6; TRBD1 is a possible D gene (5 bases). The germline gives CDR1 SNHLY, CDR2 FYNNEI. Trimming shortened V by 0 bases and J by 17 bases, and 14 bases separated the two germline ends. The CDR3 consists of 13 residues.

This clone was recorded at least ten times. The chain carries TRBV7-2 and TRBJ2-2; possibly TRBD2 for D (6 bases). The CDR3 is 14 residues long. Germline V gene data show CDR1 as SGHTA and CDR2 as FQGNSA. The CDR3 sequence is CATAGTGDTGELFF. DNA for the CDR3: TGTGCAACGGCTGGGACGGGAGACACCGGGGAGCTGTTTTTT. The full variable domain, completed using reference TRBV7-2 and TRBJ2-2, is GAGVSQSPSNKVTEKGKDVELRCDPISGHTALYWYRQSLGQGLEFLIYFQGNSAPDKSGLPSDRFSAERTGGSVSTLTIQRTQQEDSAVYLCATAGTGDTGELFFGEGSRLTVL.

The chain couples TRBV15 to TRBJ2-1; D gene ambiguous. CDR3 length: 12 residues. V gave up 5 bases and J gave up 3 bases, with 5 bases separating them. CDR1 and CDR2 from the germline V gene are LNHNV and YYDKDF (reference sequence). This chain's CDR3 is CATSQYYNEQFF. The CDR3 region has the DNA TGTGCCACCAGCCAGTACTACAATGAGCAGTTCTTC.

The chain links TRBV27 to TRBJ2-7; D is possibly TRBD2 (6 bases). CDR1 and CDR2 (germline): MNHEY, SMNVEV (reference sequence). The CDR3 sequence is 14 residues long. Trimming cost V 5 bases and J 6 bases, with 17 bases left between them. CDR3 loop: CASSRGLGRTEQYF. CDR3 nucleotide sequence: TGTGCCAGCAGTCGAGGCTTGGGGAGGACCGAGCAGTACTTC.

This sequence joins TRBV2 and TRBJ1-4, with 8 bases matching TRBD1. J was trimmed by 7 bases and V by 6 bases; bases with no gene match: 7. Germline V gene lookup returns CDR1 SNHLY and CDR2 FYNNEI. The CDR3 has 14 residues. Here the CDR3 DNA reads TGTGCCAGCAGATCAGGGGGCGGGGGTGAAAAACTGTTTTTT. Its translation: CASRSGGGGEKLFF.

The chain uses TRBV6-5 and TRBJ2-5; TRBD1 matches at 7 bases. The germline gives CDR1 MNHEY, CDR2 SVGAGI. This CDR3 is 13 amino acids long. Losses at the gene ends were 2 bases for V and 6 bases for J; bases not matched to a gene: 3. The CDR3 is CASSYDRDQTQYF. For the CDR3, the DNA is TGTGCCAGCAGTTACGACAGGGATCAGACCCAGTACTTC.

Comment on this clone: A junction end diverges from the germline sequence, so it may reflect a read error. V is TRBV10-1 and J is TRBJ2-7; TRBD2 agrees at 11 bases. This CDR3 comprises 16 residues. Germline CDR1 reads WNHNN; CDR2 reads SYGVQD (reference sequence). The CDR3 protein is CASSDTPGTSGPSLRW. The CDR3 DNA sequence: TGCGCCAGCAGCGATACCCCCGGGACTAGCGGACCTTCCCTCCGCTGG.

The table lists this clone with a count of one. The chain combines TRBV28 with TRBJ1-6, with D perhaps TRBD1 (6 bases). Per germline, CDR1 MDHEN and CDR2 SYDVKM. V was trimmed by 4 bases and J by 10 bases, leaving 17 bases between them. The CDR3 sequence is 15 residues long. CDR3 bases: TGTGCCAGCAGTTCGCACACAGGGCTCTTCTCACCCCTCCACTTT. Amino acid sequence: CASSSHTGLFSPLHF.

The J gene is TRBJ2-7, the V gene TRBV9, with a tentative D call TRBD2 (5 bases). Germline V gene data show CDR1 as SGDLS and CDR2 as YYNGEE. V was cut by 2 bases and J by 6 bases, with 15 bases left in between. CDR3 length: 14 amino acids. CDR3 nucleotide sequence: TGTGCCAGCAGCGTTCTGGCTGAGGGAGCCGAGCAGTACTTC. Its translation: CASSVLAEGAEQYF.

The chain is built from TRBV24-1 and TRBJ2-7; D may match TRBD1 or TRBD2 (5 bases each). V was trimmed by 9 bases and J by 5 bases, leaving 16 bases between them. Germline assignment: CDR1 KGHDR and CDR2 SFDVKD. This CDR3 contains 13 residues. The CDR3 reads CATGSGSHDEQYF. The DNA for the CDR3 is TGTGCCACCGGGTCAGGGAGTCACGACGAGCAGTACTTC.

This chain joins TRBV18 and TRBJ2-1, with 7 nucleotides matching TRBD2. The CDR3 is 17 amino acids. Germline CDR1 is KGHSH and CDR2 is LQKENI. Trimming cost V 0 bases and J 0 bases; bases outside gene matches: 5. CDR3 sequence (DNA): TGTGCCAGCTCACCACCGAGCGGGGCAAGCTCCTACAATGAGCAGTTCTTC. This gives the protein CASSPPSGASSYNEQFF. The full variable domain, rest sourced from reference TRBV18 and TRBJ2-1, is NAGVMQNPRHLVRRRGQEARLRCSPMKGHSHVYWYRQLPEEGLKFMVYLQKENIIDESGMPKERFSAEFPKEGPSILRIQQVVRGDSAAYFCASSPPSGASSYNEQFFGPGTRLTVL.

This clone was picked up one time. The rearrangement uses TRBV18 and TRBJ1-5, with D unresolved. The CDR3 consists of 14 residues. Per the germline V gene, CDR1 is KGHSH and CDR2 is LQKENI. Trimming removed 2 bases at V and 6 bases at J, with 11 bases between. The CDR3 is CASSPEGAGQPQHF. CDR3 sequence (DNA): TGTGCCAGCTCACCAGAGGGAGCGGGTCAGCCCCAGCATTTT. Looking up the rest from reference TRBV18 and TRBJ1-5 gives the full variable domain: NAGVMQNPRHLVRRRGQEARLRCSPMKGHSHVYWYRQLPEEGLKFMVYLQKENIIDESGMPKERFSAEFPKEGPSILRIQQVVRGDSAAYFCASSPEGAGQPQHFGDGTRLSIL.

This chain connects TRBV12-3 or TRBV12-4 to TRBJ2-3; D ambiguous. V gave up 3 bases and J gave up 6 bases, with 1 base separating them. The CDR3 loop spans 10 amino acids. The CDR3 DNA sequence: TGTGCCAGCAGTTTTGATACGCAGTATTTT. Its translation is CASSFDTQYF.

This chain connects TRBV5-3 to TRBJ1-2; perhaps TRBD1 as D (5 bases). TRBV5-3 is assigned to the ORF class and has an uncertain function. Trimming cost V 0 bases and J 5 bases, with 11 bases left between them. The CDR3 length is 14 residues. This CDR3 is CARSLAQQEYGYTF. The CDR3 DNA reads TGTGCCAGAAGCTTGGCCCAACAGGAGTATGGCTACACCTTC.

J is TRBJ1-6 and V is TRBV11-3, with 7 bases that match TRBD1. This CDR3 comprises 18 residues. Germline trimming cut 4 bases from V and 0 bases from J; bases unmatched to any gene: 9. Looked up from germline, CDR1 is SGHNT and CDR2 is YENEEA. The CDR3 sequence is CASSSQGLPSSYNSPLHF. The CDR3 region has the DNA TGTGCCAGCAGCTCACAGGGGTTGCCAAGCTCCTATAATTCACCCCTCCACTTT.

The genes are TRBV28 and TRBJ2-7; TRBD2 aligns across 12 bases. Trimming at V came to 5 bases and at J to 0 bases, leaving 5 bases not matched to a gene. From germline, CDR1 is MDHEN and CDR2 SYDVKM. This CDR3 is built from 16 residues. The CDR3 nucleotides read TGTGCCAGCAGTAGACCGGGACTAGCGGGCTCCTACGAGCAGTACTTC. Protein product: CASSRPGLAGSYEQYF.